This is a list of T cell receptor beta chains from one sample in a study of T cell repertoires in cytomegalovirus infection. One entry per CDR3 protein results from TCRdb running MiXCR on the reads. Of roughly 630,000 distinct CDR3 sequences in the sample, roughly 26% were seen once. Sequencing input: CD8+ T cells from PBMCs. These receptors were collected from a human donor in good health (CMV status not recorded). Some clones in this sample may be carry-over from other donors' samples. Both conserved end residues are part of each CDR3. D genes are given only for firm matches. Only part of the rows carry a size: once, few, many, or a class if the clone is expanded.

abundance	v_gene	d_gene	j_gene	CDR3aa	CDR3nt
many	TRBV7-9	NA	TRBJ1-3	CASWGSSGNTIYF	TGTGCCAGCTGGGGGAGCTCTGGAAACACCATATATTTT
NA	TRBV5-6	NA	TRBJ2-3	CASSGGLFSTDTQYF	TGTGCCAGCAGCGGAGGACTTTTTAGCACAGATACGCAGTATTTT
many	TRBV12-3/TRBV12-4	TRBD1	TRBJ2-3	CASSPDREFRYTQYF	TGTGCCAGCAGTCCGGACAGGGAATTTAGGTATACGCAGTATTTT
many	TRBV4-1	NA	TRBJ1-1	CASSQGPGAAEAFF	TGCGCCAGCAGCCAAGGCCCAGGGGCAGCTGAAGCTTTCTTT
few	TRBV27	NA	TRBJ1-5	CASRFSNSNQPQHF	TGTGCCAGCAGATTCTCCAATAGCAATCAGCCCCAGCATTTT
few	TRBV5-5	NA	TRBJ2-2	CASSLTDSQGGELFF	TGTGCCAGCAGCTTGACAGATAGTCAGGGCGGGGAGCTGTTTTTT
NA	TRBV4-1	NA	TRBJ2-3	CASKERGASSTDTQYF	TGCGCCAGCAAAGAGCGAGGGGCTTCTAGCACAGATACGCAGTATTTT
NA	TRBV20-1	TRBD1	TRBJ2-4	CSARDTGAGNIQYF	TGCAGTGCTAGAGATACAGGGGCTGGAAACATTCAGTACTTC
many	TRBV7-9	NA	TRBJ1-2	CASSSRTDGYTF	TGTGCCAGCAGCTCCCGGACAGATGGCTACACCTTC
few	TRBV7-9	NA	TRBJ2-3	CASSTYSTDTQYF	TGTGCCAGCAGCACCTACAGCACAGATACGCAGTATTTT
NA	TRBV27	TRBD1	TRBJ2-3	CASGDGTANTDTQYF	TGTGCCAGCGGGGACGGGACAGCGAACACAGATACGCAGTATTTT
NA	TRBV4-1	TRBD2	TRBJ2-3	CASSQDIPGGGTPLPGHTDTQYF	TGCGCCAGCAGCCAAGATATCCCGGGGGGGGGAACTCCTCTTCCCGGCCACACAGATACGCAGTATTTT
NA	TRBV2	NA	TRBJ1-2	CASRGRPTYGYTF	TGTGCCAGCAGGGGCAGGCCAACCTATGGCTACACCTTC
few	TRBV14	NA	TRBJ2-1	CASSQDPGGNEQFF	TGTGCCAGCAGCCAAGATCCGGGTGGGAATGAGCAGTTCTTC
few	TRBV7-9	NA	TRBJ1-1	CASSLGIGEKVEAFF	TGTGCCAGCAGCTTAGGAATAGGAGAGAAAGTTGAAGCTTTCTTT
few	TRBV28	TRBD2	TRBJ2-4	CASSPKRGGPKNIQYF	TGTGCCAGCAGTCCAAAGCGGGGGGGCCCCAAAAACATTCAGTACTTC
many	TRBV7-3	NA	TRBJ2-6	CASSLSYSGANVLTF	TGTGCCAGCAGCTTAAGTTATTCCGGGGCCAACGTCCTGACTTTC
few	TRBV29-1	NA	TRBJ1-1	CSAWGSSEAFF	TGCAGCGCCTGGGGATCCTCTGAAGCTTTCTTT
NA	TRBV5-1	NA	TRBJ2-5	CASTRGFGGPETQYF	TGCGCCAGCACCCGGGGATTCGGGGGGCCGGAGACCCAGTACTTC
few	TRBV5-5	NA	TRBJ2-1	CASSLGQEIYNEQFF	TGTGCCAGCAGCTTAGGGCAGGAGATCTACAATGAGCAGTTCTTC
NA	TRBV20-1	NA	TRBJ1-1	CSARDWGDGGTEAFF	TGCAGTGCTAGAGATTGGGGCGACGGGGGCACTGAAGCTTTCTTT
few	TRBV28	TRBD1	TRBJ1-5	CASSLGDSNSNQPQHF	TGTGCCAGCAGTTTAGGGGACAGTAATAGCAATCAGCCCCAGCATTTT
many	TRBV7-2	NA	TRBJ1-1	CASSFMGGTEAFF	TGTGCCAGCAGCTTCATGGGGGGCACTGAAGCTTTCTTT